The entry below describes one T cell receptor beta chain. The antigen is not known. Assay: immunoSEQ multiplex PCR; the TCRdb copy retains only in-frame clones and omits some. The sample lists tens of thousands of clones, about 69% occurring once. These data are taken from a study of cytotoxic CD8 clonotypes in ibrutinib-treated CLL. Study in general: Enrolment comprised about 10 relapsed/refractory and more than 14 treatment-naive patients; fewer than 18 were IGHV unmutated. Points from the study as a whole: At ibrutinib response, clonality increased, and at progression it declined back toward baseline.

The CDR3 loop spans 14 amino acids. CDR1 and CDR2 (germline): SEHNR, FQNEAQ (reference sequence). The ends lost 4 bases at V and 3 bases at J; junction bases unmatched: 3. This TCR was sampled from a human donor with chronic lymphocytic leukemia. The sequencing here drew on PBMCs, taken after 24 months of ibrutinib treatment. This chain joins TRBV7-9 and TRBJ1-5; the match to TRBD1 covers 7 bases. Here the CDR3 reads CASSSTGDNQPQHF. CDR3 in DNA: TGTGCCAGCAGCTCAACAGGGGACAATCAGCCCCAGCATTTT.